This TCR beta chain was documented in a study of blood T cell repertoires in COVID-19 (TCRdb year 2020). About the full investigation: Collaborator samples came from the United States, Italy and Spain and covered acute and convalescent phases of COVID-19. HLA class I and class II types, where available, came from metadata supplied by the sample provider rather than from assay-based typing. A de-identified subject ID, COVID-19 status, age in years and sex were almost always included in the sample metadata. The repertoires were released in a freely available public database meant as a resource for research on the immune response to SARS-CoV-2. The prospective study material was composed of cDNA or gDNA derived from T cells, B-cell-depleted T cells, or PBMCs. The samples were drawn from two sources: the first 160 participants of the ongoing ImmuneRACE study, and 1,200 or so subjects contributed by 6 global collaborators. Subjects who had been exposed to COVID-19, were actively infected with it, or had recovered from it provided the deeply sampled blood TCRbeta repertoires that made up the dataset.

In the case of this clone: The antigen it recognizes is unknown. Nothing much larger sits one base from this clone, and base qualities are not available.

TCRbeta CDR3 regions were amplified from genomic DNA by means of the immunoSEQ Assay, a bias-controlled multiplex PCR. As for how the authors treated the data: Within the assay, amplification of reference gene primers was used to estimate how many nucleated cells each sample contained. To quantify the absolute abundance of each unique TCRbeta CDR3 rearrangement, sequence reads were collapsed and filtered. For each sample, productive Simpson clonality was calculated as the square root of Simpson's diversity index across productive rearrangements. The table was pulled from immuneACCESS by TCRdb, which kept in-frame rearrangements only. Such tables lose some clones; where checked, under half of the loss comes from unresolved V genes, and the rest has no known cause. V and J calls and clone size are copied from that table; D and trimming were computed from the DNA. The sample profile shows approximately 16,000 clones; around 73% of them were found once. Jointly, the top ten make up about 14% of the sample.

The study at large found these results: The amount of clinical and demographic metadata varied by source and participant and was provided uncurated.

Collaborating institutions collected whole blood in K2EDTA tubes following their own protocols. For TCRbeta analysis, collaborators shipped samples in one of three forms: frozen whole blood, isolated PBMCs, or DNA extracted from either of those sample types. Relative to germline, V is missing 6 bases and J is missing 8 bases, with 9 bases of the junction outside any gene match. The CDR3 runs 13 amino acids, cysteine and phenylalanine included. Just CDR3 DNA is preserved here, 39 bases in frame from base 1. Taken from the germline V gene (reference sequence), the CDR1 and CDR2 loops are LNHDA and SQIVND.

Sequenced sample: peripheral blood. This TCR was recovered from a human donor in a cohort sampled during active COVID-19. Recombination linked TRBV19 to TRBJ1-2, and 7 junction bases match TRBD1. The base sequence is TGTGCCAGTAGGCGCCAGGGGGTACGAGGCTACACCTTC. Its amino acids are CASRRQGVRGYTF.